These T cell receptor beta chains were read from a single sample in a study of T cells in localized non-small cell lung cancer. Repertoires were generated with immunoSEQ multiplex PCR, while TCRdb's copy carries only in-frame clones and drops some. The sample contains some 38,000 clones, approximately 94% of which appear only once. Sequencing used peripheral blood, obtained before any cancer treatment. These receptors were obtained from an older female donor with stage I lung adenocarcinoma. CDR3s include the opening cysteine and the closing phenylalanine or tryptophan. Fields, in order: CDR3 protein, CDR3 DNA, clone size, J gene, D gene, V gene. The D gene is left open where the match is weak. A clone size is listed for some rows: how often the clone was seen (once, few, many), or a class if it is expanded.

CDR3: CASSLVGGTFETQYF
DNA: TGTGCTAGCAGCTTAGTTGGGGGTACGTTCGAGACCCAGTACTTC
size: -
J: TRBJ2-5
D: -
V: TRBV7-7

CDR3: CASRDGTGGGNSPLHF
DNA: TGCGCCAGCAGGGATGGGACAGGGGGCGGAAATTCACCCCTCCACTTT
size: -
J: TRBJ1-6
D: TRBD1
V: TRBV5-1

CDR3: CASSVDAVFYEQYF
DNA: TGTGCCAGCAGCGTAGATGCAGTATTCTACGAGCAGTACTTC
size: once
J: TRBJ2-7
D: -
V: TRBV9

CDR3: CASSRQGIGYGYTF
DNA: TGTGCCAGCAGCCGACAGGGGATAGGGTATGGCTACACCTTC
size: -
J: TRBJ1-2
D: TRBD1
V: TRBV11-2

CDR3: CASSLGQVRHYEQYF
DNA: TGTGCCAGCAGCTTGGGACAGGTCCGCCACTACGAGCAGTACTTC
size: -
J: TRBJ2-7
D: -
V: TRBV5-4

CDR3: CASSPSTASNQPQHF
DNA: TGTGCCAGCAGTCCTTCGACAGCCAGCAATCAGCCCCAGCATTTT
size: -
J: TRBJ1-5
D: -
V: TRBV2

CDR3: CASSGTGGGTHGYTF
DNA: TGTGCCAGCAGCGGCACCGGCGGGGGTACGCATGGCTACACCTTC
size: -
J: TRBJ1-2
D: -
V: TRBV11-2

CDR3: CASSLGFGRAYEQYF
DNA: TGCGCCAGCAGCTTGGGGTTTGGCAGGGCCTACGAGCAGTACTTC
size: once
J: TRBJ2-7
D: -
V: TRBV5-1

CDR3: CASSESYNSPLHF
DNA: TGTGCCAGTTCCGAGAGCTATAATTCACCCCTCCACTTT
size: -
J: TRBJ1-6
D: -
V: TRBV19

CDR3: CASSLRVTEAFF
DNA: TGTGCCAGCAGTCTTAGGGTTACTGAAGCTTTCTTT
size: -
J: TRBJ1-1
D: -
V: TRBV28

CDR3: CASSIALTSGGYGELFF
DNA: TGTGCCAGTAGTATAGCCCTCACTAGCGGGGGATACGGGGAGCTGTTTTTT
size: -
J: TRBJ2-2
D: TRBD2
V: TRBV19

CDR3: CASSPRIQTEHNEQFF
DNA: TGTGCCAGCTCACCACGTATTCAGACGGAACACAATGAGCAGTTCTTC
size: -
J: TRBJ2-1
D: -
V: TRBV18

CDR3: CASRSRPGEAGNTIYF
DNA: TGCGCCAGCAGGTCTCGGCCTGGGGAAGCTGGAAACACCATATATTTT
size: once
J: TRBJ1-3
D: -
V: TRBV5-1

CDR3: CATSIPGQGYEQYF
DNA: TGTGCCACCAGCATCCCGGGACAGGGTTACGAGCAGTACTTC
size: -
J: TRBJ2-7
D: TRBD1
V: TRBV15

CDR3: CASRMGQGTDTQYF
DNA: TGTGCCAGCAGGATGGGGCAGGGCACAGATACGCAGTATTTT
size: -
J: TRBJ2-3
D: -
V: TRBV11-3

CDR3: CATGRGGTNTEAFF
DNA: TGTGCCACCGGGAGGGGGGGGACGAACACTGAAGCTTTCTTT
size: once
J: TRBJ1-1
D: -
V: TRBV15

CDR3: CASSYPSDSGGDTQYF
DNA: TGTGCCAGCAGTTACCCATCGGACAGTGGAGGAGATACGCAGTATTTT
size: -
J: TRBJ2-3
D: -
V: TRBV6-6

CDR3: CASSPGGTNEKLFF
DNA: TGTGCCAGCAGTCCAGGGGGAACTAATGAAAAACTGTTTTTT
size: -
J: TRBJ1-4
D: TRBD1
V: TRBV6-5

CDR3: CASSADYSETQYF
DNA: TGCGCCAGCAGTGCAGACTACTCAGAGACCCAGTACTTC
size: -
J: TRBJ2-5
D: -
V: TRBV10-1

CDR3: CASSLRTGVQINYGYTF
DNA: TGTGCCAGCAGTCTGAGGACAGGGGTCCAGATAAACTATGGCTACACCTTC
size: -
J: TRBJ1-2
D: TRBD1
V: TRBV28

CDR3: CASSILLAGENTIYF
DNA: TGTGCCAGTAGTATACTGTTGGCCGGGGAGAACACCATATATTTT
size: -
J: TRBJ1-3
D: -
V: TRBV19

CDR3: CASSPIGQISSGANVLTF
DNA: TGTGCCAGTAGTCCGATAGGACAGATTAGCTCTGGGGCCAACGTCCTGACTTTC
size: -
J: TRBJ2-6
D: -
V: TRBV19

CDR3: CASKDSNYGYTF
DNA: TGCGCCAGCAAAGACAGTAACTATGGCTACACCTTC
size: -
J: TRBJ1-2
D: -
V: TRBV5-1

CDR3: CASSLGTGNTGELFF
DNA: TGTGCCAGTAGTCTGGGGACAGGGAACACCGGGGAGCTGTTTTTT
size: -
J: TRBJ2-2
D: TRBD1
V: TRBV19